Below, 11 T cell receptor beta chains from the same sample are listed, as sequenced in a study of tumor-infiltrating lymphocytes in glioblastoma multiforme. TCRB libraries came from RNA via three nested multiplex PCR rounds. MiXCR, run by TCRdb on the multiplex PCR reads, gives a single entry per CDR3 protein. The data contain about 13,000 distinct CDR3 sequences, around 70% of them seen just once; the ten biggest clones take up 25% to 30%. The specimen was brain tumor tissue. Receptors were obtained from a male donor with glioblastoma.

The chain uses TRBV20-1 and TRBJ2-5; D tentatively reads TRBD1 or TRBD2 (5 bases each). From germline, CDR1 is DFQATT and CDR2 SNEGSKA (reference sequence). This CDR3 has 15 amino acids. Trimming stripped 1 base from V and 4 bases from J, with 16 bases between. CDR3 loop: CSARVGEAGVETQYF. The CDR3 DNA reads as TGCAGTGCTAGAGTGGGGGAAGCCGGTGTAGAGACCCAGTACTTC.

This clonotype was seen at least ten times. One end of the junction fails to match germline, which may point to a read error. V is TRBV10-2 and J is TRBJ1-1; 10 bases match TRBD1. CDR3 length: 16 amino acids. CDR1 WSHSY and CDR2 SAAADI come from the germline V gene. The CDR3 region is CASGESDRGHDTEAFF. Here the CDR3 DNA reads TGCGCCAGCGGTGAGTCTGACAGGGGGCACGACACTGAAGCTTTCTTT.

Note on this clonotype: The junction differs from germline at one of its ends, possibly a read error. For the CDR3, the DNA is TGTGCCAGCAGTACCGGACAGGGGGACGAGCGGTACTTC. Its translation is CASSTGQGDERYF. The chain carries TRBV6-5 and TRBJ2-7; 10 bases fit TRBD1. The CDR3 extends over 13 amino acids. Germline-derived CDR1 and CDR2 are MNHEY and SVGAGI.

This clonotype showed up many times. The chain has TRBV28 and TRBJ2-3; D unresolved. Trimming removed 5 bases at V and 6 bases at J, with 9 bases between. The CDR3 length is 12 residues. Germline CDR1 is MDHEN and CDR2 is SYDVKM. The CDR3 DNA is TGTGCCAGCAGTCCGGTGGGGGATACGCAGTATTTT. Protein: CASSPVGDTQYF.

Remarks on this clonotype: A read error may explain this, as a much larger clone is one base away. The chain joins TRBV11-2 to TRBJ1-1; tentative D call: TRBD1 (5 bases). From germline, CDR1 is SGHAT and CDR2 FQNNGV. The V gene lost 1 base and the J gene lost 0 bases, with 6 bases spanning the gap. This CDR3 comprises 14 residues. CDR3 DNA sequence: TGTGCCAGCAGCTTAGGACAGATGAACACTGAAGCTTTCTTT. Its translation is CASSLGQMNTEAFF.

About this clonotype: An end of the junction differs from the germline gene, which may be a read error. The CDR3: CASKTDLIRELFF. DNA of the CDR3: TGTGCTAGCAAGACCGACCTGATCAGGGAGCTGTTTTTT. The rearrangement links TRBV12-3 or TRBV12-4 to TRBJ2-2; D gene unclear. CDR3 length: 13 amino acids.

This chain links TRBV6-2 or TRBV6-3 with TRBJ2-7, with D hard to call. V lost 1 base, J lost 5 bases, and 9 bases lay in between. The CDR3 totals 13 residues. In germline, CDR1 is MNHEY, CDR2 SVGEGT. The CDR3 protein is CASSYWEYDEQYF. For the CDR3, the DNA is TGTGCCAGCAGTTACTGGGAATATGACGAGCAGTACTTC.

With respect to this clonotype: Relative to the germline gene, one junction end is altered; a read error may explain this. The rearrangement uses TRBV6-5 and TRBJ2-7, with a weak D call TRBD2 (5 bases). From germline, CDR1 is MNHEY and CDR2 SVGAGI. The CDR3 totals 14 residues. The CDR3 DNA follows: TGTGCCATCAGTTACAATTCCCTAGCCTACGAGCAGCACTTC. Translation: CAISYNSLAYEQHF.

Worth noting for this clonotype: A read error may be the cause here, since a much bigger clone is one base away. The V gene is TRBV18, the J gene TRBJ1-1, with D possibly matching TRBD1 (5 bases). Germline V gives CDR1 KGHSH, CDR2 LQKENI. V lost 7 bases and J 5 bases, leaving 23 bases between the germline ends. The CDR3 totals 16 residues. CDR3: CASLPTGGSRETEAFF. The CDR3 DNA reads as TGTGCCAGCTTACCCACAGGAGGGTCGCGGGAGACTGAAGCTTTCTTT.

V and J are TRBV10-3 and TRBJ2-7, with 7 bases matching TRBD1. Trimming removed 6 bases from V and 7 bases from J; junction bases left unmatched: 6. The CDR3 totals 12 residues. CDR1 ENHRY and CDR2 SYGVKD come from the germline V gene. CDR3 nucleotide sequence: TGTGCCATCAGCGGATCGGGACAGGAGCAGTACTTC. Residues: CAISGSGQEQYF.

J is TRBJ2-2 and V is TRBV5-8; 8 bases are shared with TRBD2. The V gene end was trimmed by 6 bases and the J gene end by 6 bases; junction bases not matched to a gene: 7. This CDR3 comprises 14 residues. The germline gives CDR1 SGHTS, CDR2 YDEGEE. DNA of the CDR3: TGTGCCAGCATCCCTGGACTAGCCGCCGGGGAGCTGTTTTTT. Protein sequence: CASIPGLAAGELFF.